One T cell receptor beta chain is described in this entry. Its antigen is not known. Sampled while nominally healthy, donors likely had unrecorded immune exposures. Germline values: CDR1 MNHEY, CDR2 SVGAGI. This CDR3 is built from 15 residues. J lost 0 bases, V lost 6 bases, and 6 bases had no gene match. The data were obtained in a study of cytomegalovirus exposure and HLA in healthy donors. The overall study: Earlier sequencing of 150 million to 200 million T cells yielded around 120 million unique TCR beta sequences. Most genotyped donors, over 70% of 300 to 400, had Caucasian-associated genetic ancestry.

The PCR used 60 Vbeta and 13 Jbeta primers. Produced via immunoSEQ multiplex PCR; TCRdb's table is partial and in-frame only. Its listing shows over 110,000 clones. The study's findings and limits: Analysis performed later found over 15,000 TCR beta sequences associated with HLA alleles at 0.05 false discovery rate.

This TCR was sampled from a male donor in good health and CMV-seronegative. The sequenced sample consisted of PBMCs. The chain joins TRBV6-5 to TRBJ1-1, with 8 bases lining up with TRBD1. The CDR3 DNA is TGTGCCAGCAGAGACAGGGGAGGGGTGAACACTGAAGCTTTCTTT. As protein: CASRDRGGVNTEAFF.